This TCR beta chain was recorded in a study of cytomegalovirus exposure and HLA in healthy donors. In the study overall: Counted in an early data release were approximately 85 million unique TCRs from HLA-typed donors.

Broader study findings: Across donors, presence/absence analyses took sequencing depth to be roughly uniform. Using the classifier, cytomegalovirus status was reportedly diagnosed with high specificity and sensitivity. Later work found that TCR association rates differed between HLA loci; DRB1 had the most and HLA-C the fewest.

PCR employed 60 Vbeta and 13 Jbeta primers. Assay used: immunoSEQ multiplex PCR; TCRdb lists only in-frame clones, some missing. This table has about 200,000 clones, more than 75% appearing once. As regards this clone: Antigen unknown.

Trimming took off 0 bases at V and 6 bases at J, with 11 bases between the two ends. This CDR3 region has 14 residues. Per the germline V gene, CDR1 is MNHEY and CDR2 is SVGAGI. The sample comprised PBMCs. This chain links TRBV6-5 with TRBJ1-2, with D possibly being TRBD1 (5 bases). The sequence was collected from a male donor in good health and CMV-seronegative. CDR3 region: CASSYSGGKDGYTF. The CDR3 DNA follows: TGTGCCAGCAGTTACTCGGGGGGGAAGGATGGCTACACCTTC.